This T cell receptor (beta chain) was identified during a study of blood T cell repertoires in COVID-19. Study information: The samples span acute and convalescent COVID-19 from the United States, Italy and Spain. The analysed material was cDNA or gDNA that came from T cells, B-cell-depleted T cells, or PBMCs.

Original processing notes: Estimated nucleated cell counts came from reference gene primer amplification. Clones were sequenced by immunoSEQ multiplex PCR, and TCRdb holds only the in-frame ones, with some missing. Clone size and V and J calls were adopted from that table, with D and trimming inferred from the DNA. The sample includes about 170,000 clones, over 75% of them seen just once. The germline V gene has CDR1 GTSNPN and CDR2 SVGIG (reference sequence). The CDR3 length is 16 residues. V lost 7 bases to trimming and J lost 0 bases; unmatched junction nucleotides: 7. The clonotype comes from a man aged 55 to 70 who had recovered from COVID-19. The chain is built from TRBV30 and TRBJ2-6; 9 bases match TRBD1. The sequencing sample was made of peripheral blood. CDR3 DNA sequence: TGTGCCTCCCGGACAGGGGCCCTCTCTGGGGCCAACGTCCTGACTTTC. It is translated as CASRTGALSGANVLTF.